This T cell receptor beta chain is drawn from a study of T cell responses to AZD1222 COVID-19 vaccine. Study-level results: Vaccine-related CD4 TCRs covered spike, predominating at 160-218 and 743-854. Spike-specific TCR breadth and depth went up after people got two AZD1222 doses. Donors, mostly white British, included more females; clonal diversity was possibly underestimated. No repertoire was sampled before or during the peak T cell response, only after it.

A remark on this clone: Its target is not known.

J gave up 2 bases and V 2 bases, and 0 bases lay outside the gene matches. The CDR3 consists of 15 residues. In germline, CDR1 is SGHTA, CDR2 FQGNSA. Repertoires were generated with immunoSEQ multiplex PCR, while TCRdb's copy carries only in-frame clones and drops some. The sample lists approximately 130,000 clones; approximately 86% were seen once. The source of this sequence is an adult who received the AZD1222 COVID-19 vaccine. V gene TRBV7-2 combines with J gene TRBJ2-1, with TRBD2 matching over 10 bases. The source was peripheral blood, collected 28 days after the second AZD1222 dose. CDR3 coding DNA: TGTGCCAGCAGCTTAACTAGCGGGACCTACAATGAGCAGTTCTTC. This translates into CASSLTSGTYNEQFF.